A single sample is the source of the 30 T cell receptor beta chains below, sequenced in a study of T cell repertoires in cytomegalovirus infection. TCRdb re-called the reads with MiXCR, one entry per CDR3 protein. This sample has roughly 180,000 distinct CDR3 sequences, with 28% found just once. Sequencing used PBMCs. The receptors originated from a human donor in good health (CMV status not recorded). Some clones in this sample may be carry-over from other donors' samples.

This clonotype was detected a few times. The rearrangement uses TRBV7-2 and TRBJ2-7; D is undetermined. Germline-derived CDR1 and CDR2 are SGHTA and FQGNSA. This CDR3 region has 12 residues. The V and J ends lost 2 bases and 2 bases respectively, with 4 bases between them. CDR3 nucleotide sequence: TGTGCCAGCAGCTTATCCACCTACGAGCAGTACTTC. This encodes CASSLSTYEQYF.

V is TRBV12-3 or TRBV12-4 and J is TRBJ1-5; D perhaps matches TRBD1 (6 bases). There are 14 residues in the CDR3. The V end was cut by 7 bases, the J end by 11 bases, with 21 bases between. The CDR3 nucleotides are TGTGCCAGCATTAATTCAGGGACACGGGGGGCCCAGCATTTT. It is translated as CASINSGTRGAQHF.

In this sample, this clonotype turned up many times. The chain employs TRBV20-1 and TRBJ2-3, with D perhaps matching TRBD1 (5 bases). The V end lost 3 bases, the J end lost 2 bases, and 15 bases lay between the germline ends. Germline V lookup: CDR1 DFQATT, CDR2 SNEGSKA (reference sequence). The CDR3 consists of 15 residues. The CDR3 spells CSASSSGFDTDTQYF. The CDR3 bases are TGCAGTGCTAGTTCGTCAGGGTTTGACACAGATACGCAGTATTTT.

The V gene is TRBV4-3, the J gene TRBJ2-7; 9 bases are shared with TRBD2. CDR1 and CDR2 (germline): LGHNA, YSLEER. V trimming: 0 bases; J trimming: 9 bases; junction bases outside the gene matches: 3. The CDR3 runs 13 residues. CDR3 loop: CASSQDRRGGQYF. In DNA form, the CDR3 reads TGCGCCAGCAGCCAAGATCGGCGGGGGGGGCAGTACTTC.

The chain couples TRBV7-3 to TRBJ1-6; D possibly corresponds to TRBD1 (5 bases). Between the trimmed V and J ends, which lost 5 bases and 6 bases, there was a span of 14 bases. This CDR3 is built from 15 residues. Per the germline V gene, CDR1 is SGHTA and CDR2 is FQGTGA. CDR3 loop: CASSLSGGRNSPLHF. As DNA, the CDR3 is TGTGCCAGCAGCCTCTCTGGGGGTCGTAATTCACCCCTCCACTTT. Variable domain in full (rest from reference TRBV7-3 and TRBJ1-6): GAGVSQTPSNKVTEKGKYVELRCDPISGHTALYWYRQSLGQGPEFLIYFQGTGAADDSGLPNDRFFAVRPEGSVSTLKIQRTERGDSAVYLCASSLSGGRNSPLHFGNGTRLTVT.

This clonotype was seen a few times. The chain is built from TRBV5-1 and TRBJ2-7, with D possibly TRBD1 on 6 matching bases. V lost 4 bases and J 1 base, leaving 18 bases between the germline ends. Germline V gives CDR1 SGHRS, CDR2 YFSETQ. CDR3 length: 16 amino acids. For the CDR3, the DNA is TGCGCCAGCAGCCTGAGCCGACAGGCCAGGTCCTACGAGCAGTACTTC. Its protein product is CASSLSRQARSYEQYF.

A few counts support this clonotype. The chain combines TRBV7-9 with TRBJ2-7, with 13 bases fitting TRBD2. Germline CDR1 reads SEHNR; CDR2 reads FQNEAQ (reference sequence). With 5 bases clipped from V and 0 bases from J, the junction kept 19 bases outside the gene matches. CDR3 size: 21 residues. The CDR3 reads CASSPRRGRGLAGLNSYEQYF. The CDR3, as DNA: TGTGCCAGCAGCCCTCGACGGGGAAGGGGACTAGCGGGGTTGAACTCCTACGAGCAGTACTTC.

The rearrangement joins TRBV2 to TRBJ1-1; 9 bases fit TRBD1. The V gene's germline CDR1 is SNHLY and CDR2 FYNNEI. The CDR3 has 15 amino acids. J gave up 3 bases and V 7 bases, and 9 bases lay outside the gene matches. CDR3 loop: CASIRDRVADTEAFF. CDR3 bases: TGTGCCAGCATTCGGGACAGGGTGGCGGACACTGAAGCTTTCTTT.

This clonotype occurred a few times. The rearrangement uses TRBV24-1 and TRBJ2-3, with TRBD2 matching 14 bases. The CDR3 spans 16 residues. Trimming took 9 bases from V and 0 from J; bases not matched to a gene: 4. CDR1 KGHDR and CDR2 SFDVKD come from the germline V gene. The CDR3 loop reads CATGTSGGSSTDTQYF. CDR3 bases: TGTGCCACCGGGACTAGCGGGGGATCTAGCACAGATACGCAGTATTTT.

Points on this clonotype: The conserved phenylalanine or tryptophan normally closing the CDR3 is absent here, so this likely arose from a read error. The V and J genes are TRBV7-2 and TRBJ1-1, with D tentatively TRBD1 (6 bases). Germline CDR1 is SGHTA and CDR2 is FQGNSA. With 1 base removed from V and 2 bases from J, the gap between germline ends came to 11 bases. This CDR3 spans 15 amino acids. DNA of the CDR3: TGTGCCAGCAGCTTAGAGGGGGGGGCCAACACTGAAGCTTTCTCT. It yields the protein CASSLEGGANTEAFS.

A few counts support this clonotype. This sequence joins TRBV12-3 or TRBV12-4 and TRBJ1-1; 10 nucleotides align to TRBD1. This CDR3 has 13 amino acids. V dropped 5 bases and J dropped 6; count of bases not matched to a gene: 3. CDR3 loop: CASSTDRGPEAFF. The CDR3 nucleotides are TGTGCCAGCAGTACCGACAGGGGGCCTGAAGCTTTCTTT.

Only a few counts were recorded for this clonotype. The rearrangement uses TRBV12-5 and TRBJ1-5; a possible D gene is TRBD1 (5 bases). CDR3 size: 14 residues. V was trimmed by 1 base and J by 7 bases, leaving 11 bases between them. Germline values: CDR1 LGHNT, CDR2 FRNRAP. The CDR3 DNA reads TGTGCTAGTGGTTTGGAAGGGGTCCGGCAGCCCCAGCATTTT. Protein sequence: CASGLEGVRQPQHF.

CDR3: CASAGMRANYGYTF. The CDR3 coding sequence is TGTGCCAGTGCCGGGATGAGGGCTAACTATGGCTACACCTTC. V and J are TRBV12-3 or TRBV12-4 and TRBJ1-2; D not certain. The CDR3 extends over 14 amino acids. Trimming stripped 9 bases from V and 0 bases from J, with 14 bases between.

This clonotype was found a few times. This rearrangement joins TRBV6-1 to TRBJ1-6; 7 nucleotides agree with TRBD1. The CDR3 sequence is 15 residues long. J was trimmed by 9 bases and V by 1 base; bases with no gene match: 6. Germline CDR1 is MNHNS and CDR2 is SASEGT. Here the CDR3 DNA reads TGTGCCAGCAGTGAAGGCAGGGGGACGGGTTCACCCCTCCACTTT. Amino acids: CASSEGRGTGSPLHF.

Worth noting for this clonotype: A much more abundant neighbour one base away suggests this may be a read error. V usage is TRBV18 and J usage is TRBJ2-3; no clear D gene. The germline V gene has CDR1 KGHSH and CDR2 LQKENI. This CDR3 is built from 14 residues. CDR3 DNA: TGTGCCATCTCACCCGGCGGAGGCACAGATACGCAGTATTTT. Translating gives CAISPGGGTDTQYF.

A few counts support this clonotype. V is TRBV7-2 and J is TRBJ1-6; the match to TRBD1 covers 7 bases. Germline V gene data show CDR1 as SGHTA and CDR2 as FQGNSA. CDR3 length equals 13 residues. J was trimmed by 9 bases and V by 4 bases; bases with no gene match: 3. CDR3 nucleotide sequence: TGTGCCAGCAGCTCGACAGGGACTTCACCCCTCCACTTT. Translating it yields CASSSTGTSPLHF.

This clonotype was counted at least ten times. A read error is possible here, since a much larger clone lies one base away. The J gene is TRBJ2-3, the V gene TRBV11-3; 8 bases line up with TRBD2. The CDR3 consists of 14 residues. CDR1 SGHNT and CDR2 YENEEA come from the germline V gene. V lost 5 bases to trimming and J lost 4 bases; unmatched junction nucleotides: 5. The CDR3 coding sequence is TGTGCCAGCAGCCCCGGGGGGGCCCCAGATACGCAGTATTTT. This codes for CASSPGGAPDTQYF. The variable domain in full, with the rest retrieved from reference TRBV11-3 and TRBJ2-3, is EAGVVQSPRYKIIEKKQPVAFWCNPISGHNTLYWYLQNLGQGPELLIRYENEEAVDDSQLPKDRFSAERLKGVDSTLKIQPAELGDSAVYLCASSPGGAPDTQYFGPGTRLTVL.

This sequence joins TRBV2 and TRBJ1-5; D is ambiguous. V lost 0 bases and J lost 7, with 10 bases in between. The CDR3 runs to 14 residues. Germline V gene lookup returns CDR1 SNHLY and CDR2 FYNNEI. The CDR3 DNA reads TGTGCCAGCAGTGAAGCTCGGGTTTCCCAGCCCCAGCATTTT. Translating it yields CASSEARVSQPQHF.

The J gene is TRBJ1-2, the V gene TRBV25-1, with D possibly TRBD1 on 5 matching bases. V was shortened by 2 bases and J by 10 bases, with 14 bases between the two germline ends. This CDR3 is built from 13 residues. Germline assignment: CDR1 MGHDK and CDR2 SYGVNS. The CDR3 reads CASSEQGESDYTF. CDR3 bases: TGTGCCAGCAGTGAACAAGGGGAAAGTGACTACACCTTC.

This clonotype was recorded at least ten times. J is TRBJ1-3 and V is TRBV6-5, with D unclear. The CDR3 spans 15 residues. V lost 2 bases to trimming and J lost 0 bases, with 8 bases between them. Germline-derived CDR1 and CDR2 are MNHEY and SVGAGI. The CDR3 is CASSYTRNSGNTIYF. CDR3 coding DNA: TGTGCCAGCAGTTACACCCGAAACTCTGGAAACACCATATATTTT.

In its sample, this clonotype was seen a few times. The rearrangement joins TRBV29-1 to TRBJ2-7; 12 bases are a match to TRBD2. Unmatched junction bases numbered 9, after V lost 0 bases and J lost 6 bases. The CDR3 is made up of 16 amino acids. Germline CDR1 reads SQVTM; CDR2 reads ANQGSEA. The CDR3 DNA follows: TGCAGCGTTGAAGATTCGGCGACTAGCGGGGGAATCGAGCAGTACTTC. This codes for CSVEDSATSGGIEQYF.

This clonotype was found a few times. The V and J genes are TRBV20-1 and TRBJ1-5, with D uncertain. With 4 bases removed from V and 0 bases from J, the gap between germline ends came to 19 bases. The CDR3 has 17 residues. Germline loops: CDR1 DFQATT, CDR2 SNEGSKA (reference sequence). The CDR3 sequence is CSATKDGIGYSNQPQHF. As DNA, the CDR3 is TGCAGTGCTACAAAGGATGGTATTGGGTATAGCAATCAGCCCCAGCATTTT.

This clonotype was observed a handful of times. The chain carries TRBV7-6 and TRBJ1-6, with D unclear. The CDR3 has 17 amino acids. V lost 5 bases to trimming and J lost 4 bases, with 18 bases between them. Germline CDR1 reads SGHVS; CDR2 reads FNYEAQ. CDR3 bases: TGTGCCAGCAGCCCCCAAGCAGAGGGCGGGTATAATTCACCCCTCCACTTT. Its protein is CASSPQAEGGYNSPLHF.

CDR3 sequence (DNA): TGTGCCACCAGGACAGGGGAGGCAGATACGCAGTATTTT. It yields the protein CATRTGEADTQYF. The chain recombines TRBV6-2 or TRBV6-3 with TRBJ2-3; TRBD1 aligns across 9 bases. Per the germline V gene, CDR1 is MNHEY and CDR2 is SVGEGT. The trim removed 10 bases at V and 4 bases at J, leaving 6 bases unmatched. The CDR3 has 13 residues.

The chain combines TRBV2 with TRBJ1-1, with D perhaps matching TRBD1 (5 bases). Germline loops: CDR1 SNHLY, CDR2 FYNNEI. The CDR3 totals 13 residues. The V end lost 2 bases, the J end lost 10 bases, and 14 bases lay between the germline ends. The CDR3 nucleotides read TGTGCCAGCAGTGAATCCGGGGGGTCGGGAGCTTTCTTT. Amino acids: CASSESGGSGAFF.

This clonotype was picked up many times. V is TRBV7-8 and J is TRBJ1-2; unclear D gene. The CDR3 sequence is 13 residues long. V was shortened by 1 base and J by 7 bases, with 10 bases between the two germline ends. CDR1 SGHVS and CDR2 FQNEAQ come from the germline V gene. The CDR3 is CASSLDAEAGYTF. CDR3 DNA sequence: TGTGCCAGCAGCTTAGATGCCGAAGCTGGCTACACCTTC.

There are many counts of this clonotype. The J gene is TRBJ1-5, the V gene TRBV7-2, with D possibly matching TRBD1 (5 bases). Germline V gene sequence: CDR1 SGHTA, CDR2 FQGNSA. The CDR3 is 13 residues long. V was trimmed by 1 base and J by 7 bases, leaving 8 bases between them. CDR3 nucleotide sequence: TGTGCCAGCAGCTTAGAACAGGAACAGCCCCAGCATTTT. It codes for CASSLEQEQPQHF.

There are many counts of this clonotype. V and J are TRBV7-2 and TRBJ1-1; 8 bases agree with TRBD1. The V segment lost 1 base and the J segment 0 bases; nucleotides outside the gene matches: 16. Germline V gene sequence: CDR1 SGHTA, CDR2 FQGNSA. This CDR3 is 20 amino acids long. CDR3 coding DNA: TGTGCCAGCAGCTTAGAGGGGCCAGGGGGCGGCTTATTGATGAACACTGAAGCTTTCTTT. This translates into CASSLEGPGGGLLMNTEAFF.

This clonotype was seen more than once but under ten times. The chain is built from TRBV5-4 and TRBJ2-5; TRBD2 might be the D (5 bases). V shed 5 bases and J shed 4 bases, with 18 bases lying between them. The CDR3 totals 15 residues. In germline, CDR1 is SGHNT, CDR2 YYREEE (reference sequence). The CDR3: CASRLGLSSTETQYF. CDR3 coding DNA: TGTGCCAGCAGACTAGGACTTTCGTCGACAGAGACCCAGTACTTC.

The chain joins TRBV20-1 to TRBJ1-5, with TRBD1 matching over 11 bases. Per the germline V gene, CDR1 is DFQATT and CDR2 is SNEGSKA (reference sequence). CDR3 length equals 13 residues. J lost 7 bases, V lost 6 bases, and 5 bases had no gene match. For the CDR3, the DNA is TGCAGTGCCCGGACAGGGGGCGGGCAGCCCCAGCATTTT. This codes for CSARTGGGQPQHF.